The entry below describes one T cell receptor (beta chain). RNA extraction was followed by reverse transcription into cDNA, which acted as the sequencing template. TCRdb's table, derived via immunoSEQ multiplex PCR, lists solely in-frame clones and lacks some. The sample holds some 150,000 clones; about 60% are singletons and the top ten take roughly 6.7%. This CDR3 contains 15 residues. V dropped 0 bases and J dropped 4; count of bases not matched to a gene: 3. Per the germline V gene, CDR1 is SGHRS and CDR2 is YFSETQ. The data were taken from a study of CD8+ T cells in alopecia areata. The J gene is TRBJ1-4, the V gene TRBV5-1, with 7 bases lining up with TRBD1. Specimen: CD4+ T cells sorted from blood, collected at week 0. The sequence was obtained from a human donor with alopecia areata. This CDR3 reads CASSLGDSFNEKLFF. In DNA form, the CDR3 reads TGCGCCAGCAGCTTGGGGGACAGCTTTAATGAAAAACTGTTTTTT. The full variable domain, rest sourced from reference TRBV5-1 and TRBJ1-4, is KAGVTQTPRYLIKTRGQQVTLSCSPISGHRSVSWYQQTPGQGLQFLFEYFSETQRNKGNFPGRFSGRQFSNSRSEMNVSTLELGDSALYLCASSLGDSFNEKLFFGSGTQLSVL.